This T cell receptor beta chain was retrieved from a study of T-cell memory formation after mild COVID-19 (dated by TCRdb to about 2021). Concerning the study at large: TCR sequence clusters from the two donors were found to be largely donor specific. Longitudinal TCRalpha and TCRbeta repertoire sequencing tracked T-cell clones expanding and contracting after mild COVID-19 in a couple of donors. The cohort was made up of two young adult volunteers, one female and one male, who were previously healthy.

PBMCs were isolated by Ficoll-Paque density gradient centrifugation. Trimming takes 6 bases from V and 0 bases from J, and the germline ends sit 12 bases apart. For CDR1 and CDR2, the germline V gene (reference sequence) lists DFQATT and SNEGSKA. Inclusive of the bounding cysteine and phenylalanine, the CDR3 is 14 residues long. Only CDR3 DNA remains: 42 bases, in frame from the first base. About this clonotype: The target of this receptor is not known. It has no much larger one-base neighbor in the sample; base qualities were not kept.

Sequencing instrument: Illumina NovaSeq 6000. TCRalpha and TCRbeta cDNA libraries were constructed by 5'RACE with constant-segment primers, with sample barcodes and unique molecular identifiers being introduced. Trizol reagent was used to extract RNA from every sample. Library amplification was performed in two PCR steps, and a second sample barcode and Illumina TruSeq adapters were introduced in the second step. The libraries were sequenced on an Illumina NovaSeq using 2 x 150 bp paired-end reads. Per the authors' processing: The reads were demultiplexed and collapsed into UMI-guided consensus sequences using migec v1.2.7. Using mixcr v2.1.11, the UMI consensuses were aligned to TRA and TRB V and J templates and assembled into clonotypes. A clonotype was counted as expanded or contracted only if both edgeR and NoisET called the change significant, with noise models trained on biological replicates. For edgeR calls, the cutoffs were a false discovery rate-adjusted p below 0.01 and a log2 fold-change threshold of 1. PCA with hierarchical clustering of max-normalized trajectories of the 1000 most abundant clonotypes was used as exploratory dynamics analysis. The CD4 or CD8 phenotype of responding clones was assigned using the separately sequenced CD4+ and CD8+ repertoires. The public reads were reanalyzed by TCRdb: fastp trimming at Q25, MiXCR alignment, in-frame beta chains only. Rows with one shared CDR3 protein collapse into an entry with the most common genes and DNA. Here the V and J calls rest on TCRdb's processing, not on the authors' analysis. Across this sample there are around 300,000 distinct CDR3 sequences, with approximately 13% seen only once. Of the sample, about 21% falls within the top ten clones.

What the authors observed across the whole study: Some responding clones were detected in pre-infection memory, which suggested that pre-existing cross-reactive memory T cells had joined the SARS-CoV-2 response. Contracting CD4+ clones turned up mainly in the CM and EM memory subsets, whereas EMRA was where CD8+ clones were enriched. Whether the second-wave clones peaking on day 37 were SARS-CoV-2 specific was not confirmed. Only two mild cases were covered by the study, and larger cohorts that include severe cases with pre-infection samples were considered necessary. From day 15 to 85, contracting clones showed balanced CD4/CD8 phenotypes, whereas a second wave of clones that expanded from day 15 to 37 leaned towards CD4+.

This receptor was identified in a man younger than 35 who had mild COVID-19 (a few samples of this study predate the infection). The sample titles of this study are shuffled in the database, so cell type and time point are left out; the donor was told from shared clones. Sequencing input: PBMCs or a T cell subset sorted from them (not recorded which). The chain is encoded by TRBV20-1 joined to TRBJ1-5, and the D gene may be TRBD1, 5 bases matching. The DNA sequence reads TGCAGTGCAGCAGGGTCACCTAGCAATCAGCCCCAGCATTTT. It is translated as CSAAGSPSNQPQHF.